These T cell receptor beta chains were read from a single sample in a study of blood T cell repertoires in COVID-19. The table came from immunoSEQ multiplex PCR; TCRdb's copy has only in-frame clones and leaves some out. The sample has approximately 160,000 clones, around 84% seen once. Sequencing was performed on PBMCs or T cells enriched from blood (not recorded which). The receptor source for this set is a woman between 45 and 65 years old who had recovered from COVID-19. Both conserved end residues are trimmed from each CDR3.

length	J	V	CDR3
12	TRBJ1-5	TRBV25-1	ASSASRGLEPQH
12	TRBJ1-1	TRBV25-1	ASSGRWTDSEAF
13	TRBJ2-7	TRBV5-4	ASSLGDRGLDEQY
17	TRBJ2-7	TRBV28	ASSQRGARLAGGPYEQY
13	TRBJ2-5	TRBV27	ASSTPSGEGGTQY
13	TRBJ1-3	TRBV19	ASRRGQASGNTIY
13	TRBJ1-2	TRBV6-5	ASSLDGQGGYGYT
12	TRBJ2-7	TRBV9	ASSPGTGSYEQY
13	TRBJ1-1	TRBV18	ASSPETGLNTEAF
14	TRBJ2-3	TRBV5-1	ASSRGGTEDTDTQY
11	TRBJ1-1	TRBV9	ASSVTVGGGAF
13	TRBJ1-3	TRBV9	ASSVGSGGGNTIY
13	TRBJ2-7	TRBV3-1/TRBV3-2	ASSPQGSRSYEQY
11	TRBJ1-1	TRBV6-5	ASSYRGRTEAF
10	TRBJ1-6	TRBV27	ASSPINSPLH
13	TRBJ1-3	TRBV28	ASIPGGANRNTIY
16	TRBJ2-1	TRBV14	ASSHRFYGTRAYNEQF
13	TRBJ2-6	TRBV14	ASSRHFSGANVLT
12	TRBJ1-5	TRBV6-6	ASSYSGQGQPQH
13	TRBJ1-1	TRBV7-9	ASTRDRVGYTEAF
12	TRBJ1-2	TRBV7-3	ASSLKPSNYGYT
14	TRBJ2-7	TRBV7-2	ASSLDGVAGSYEQY
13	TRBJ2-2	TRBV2	ASRLDRGNTGELF
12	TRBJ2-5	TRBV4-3	ASSQVRGQETQY
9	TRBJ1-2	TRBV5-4	ASSLYWGYT
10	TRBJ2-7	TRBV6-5	ASHGATYEQY